Sequencing of this TCR beta chain was carried out in a study of blood T cell repertoires in COVID-19 (dated by TCRdb to 2018 to 2021). Regarding the complete study: Collaborator samples came from the United States, Italy and Spain and covered acute and convalescent phases of COVID-19. The material from the prospective study consisted of cDNA or gDNA derived from T cells, B-cell-depleted T cells, or PBMCs. The dataset comprised deeply sampled blood TCRbeta repertoires from subjects exposed to, actively infected with, or recovered from COVID-19. The repertoires were released in a freely available public database intended as a resource for research on the immune response to SARS-CoV-2. Samples came from the ongoing ImmuneRACE study (first 160 participants) plus 1,254 subjects from 6 global collaborators. Nearly every sample came with metadata listing a de-identified subject ID, COVID-19 status, age in years and sex. Where available, HLA class I and class II types were obtained from metadata supplied by the sample provider rather than from assay-based typing. Points the paper makes about the study in general: Clinical and demographic metadata were provided uncurated, with the amount varying by source and participant.

Enrolling through a virtual design, the prospective study's participants ranged in age from roughly 18 to 100 years and lived across about two dozen United States geographic areas. In the prospective study, cohorts were assigned on the basis of participant-reported clinical history obtained from a screening survey and a study questionnaire. ImmuneRACE Cohort 3 recovered participants were defined by two consecutive negative NP/OP PCR tests, healthcare professional clearance, or symptom resolution. In the prospective study, whole blood, serum and a nasopharyngeal or oropharyngeal swab were collected from each participant by mobile phlebotomists. Additional blood draws and questionnaires over an approximately 2-month period could optionally be provided by prospective study participants. Before DNA extraction, prospective study blood samples were shipped either frozen or at room temperature. TCRbeta CDR3 regions were amplified from genomic DNA by means of the immunoSEQ Assay, a bias-controlled multiplex PCR. In the original analysis: Nucleated cell counts per sample were estimated from amplification of reference gene primers within the assay. To quantify the absolute abundance of each unique TCRbeta CDR3 rearrangement, sequence reads were collapsed and filtered. For each sample, productive Simpson clonality was calculated by taking the square root of Simpson's diversity index across productive rearrangements. The table comes from immuneACCESS by way of TCRdb, which keeps in-frame sequences with V and J called. Part of the clones is missing from these tables; in studies checked, under half for an unresolved V gene and the rest for unknown reasons. V, J and clone size are taken as reported in that table, and D and trimming were inferred from the DNA itself. Within this sample are roughly 160,000 clones, with approximately 80% of them counted one time only. Approximately 12% of the sample comes from the top ten.

With regard to this clone: There is no known antigen for this receptor. Base qualities are missing; no much larger clone stands one base away.

Input material: PBMCs or T cells enriched from blood (not recorded which). The TCR was taken from a man aged 45 to 65 who had recovered from COVID-19.

The DNA sequence follows: TGTGCCAGCAGCTGGGACATGTATAGCAATCAGCCCCAGCATTTT. It is translated as CASSWDMYSNQPQHF. This receptor chain uses TRBV7-8 and TRBJ1-5, with a weak D call of TRBD1 (6 bases match). The CDR3 holds 15 amino acids from the cysteine to the phenylalanine. Here the CDR3 DNA is all that survives: 45 bases in frame from base 1. A distance of 10 bases separates the germline ends of V and J, which lose 4 bases and 0 bases respectively. The germline V gene gives CDR1 as SGHVS and CDR2 as FQNEAQ.